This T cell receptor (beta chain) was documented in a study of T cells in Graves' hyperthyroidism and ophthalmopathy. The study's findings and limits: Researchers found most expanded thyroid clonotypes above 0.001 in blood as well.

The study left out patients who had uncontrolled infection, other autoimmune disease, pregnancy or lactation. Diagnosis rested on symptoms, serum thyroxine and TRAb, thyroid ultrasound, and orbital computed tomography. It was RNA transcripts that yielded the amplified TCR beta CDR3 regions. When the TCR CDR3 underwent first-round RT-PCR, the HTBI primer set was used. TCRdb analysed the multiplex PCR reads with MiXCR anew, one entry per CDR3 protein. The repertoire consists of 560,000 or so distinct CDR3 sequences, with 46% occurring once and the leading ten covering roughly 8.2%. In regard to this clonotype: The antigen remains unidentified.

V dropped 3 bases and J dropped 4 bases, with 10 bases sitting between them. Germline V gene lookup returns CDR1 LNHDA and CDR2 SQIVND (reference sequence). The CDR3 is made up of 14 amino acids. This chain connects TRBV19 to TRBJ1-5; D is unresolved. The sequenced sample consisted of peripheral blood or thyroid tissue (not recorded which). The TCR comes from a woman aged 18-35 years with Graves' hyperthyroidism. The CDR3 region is CASSMPGRNQPQHF. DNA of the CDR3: TGTGCCAGTAGTATGCCCGGCAGAAATCAGCCCCAGCATTTT.